This entry lists 27 T cell receptor beta chains sequenced from one sample in a study of T cell responses to AZD1222 COVID-19 vaccine. The method was immunoSEQ multiplex PCR; TCRdb's version includes in-frame clones alone and lacks a portion of them. The repertoire consists of around 110,000 clones, with around 90% occurring once and the leading ten covering 4.5% to 5.5%. This material consisted of peripheral blood, taken 28 days after the second AZD1222 dose. The receptors derive from an adult who received the AZD1222 COVID-19 vaccine.

This clone appeared a single time. The sample holds other DNA sequences that translate to the same CDR3. This sequence joins TRBV12-3 or TRBV12-4 and TRBJ1-5; D is possibly TRBD1 (5 bases). The CDR3 has 13 residues. Deletions cut 3 bases from V and 4 bases from J, with 7 bases between. The CDR3 here is CASSFGGNQPQHF. The CDR3 bases are TGTGCCAGCAGTTTCGGGGGAAATCAGCCCCAGCATTTT.

The rearrangement joins TRBV7-9 to TRBJ1-3; possible D gene TRBD1, 5 bases. Germline V gives CDR1 SEHNR, CDR2 FQNEAQ (reference sequence). The V gene lost 1 base and the J gene lost 1 base, with 8 bases spanning the gap. The CDR3 covers 15 residues. As DNA, the CDR3 is TGTGCCAGCAGCTTAGATGGGGGATCTGGAAACACCATATATTTT. Protein sequence: CASSLDGGSGNTIYF.

The gene calls are TRBV7-9 and TRBJ1-1; D unresolved. This CDR3 spans 11 amino acids. V dropped 7 bases and J dropped 9 bases, with 12 bases sitting between them. Looked up from germline, CDR1 is SEHNR and CDR2 is FQNEAQ (reference sequence). The DNA for the CDR3 is TGTGCCAGCACCTTTGGCCGTCAAGCTTTCTTT. It specifies CASTFGRQAFF. Full variable domain (missing parts from reference TRBV7-9 and TRBJ1-1): DTGVSQNPRHKITKRGQNVTFRCDPISEHNRLYWYRQTLGQGPEFLTYFQNEAQLEKSRLLSDRFSAERPKGSFSTLEIQRTEQGDSAMYLCASTFGRQAFFGQGTRLTVV.

The chain combines TRBV5-1 with TRBJ1-3; no firm D call. The V end lost 0 bases, the J end lost 1 base, and 11 bases lay between the germline ends. The CDR3 totals 16 residues. The germline V gene encodes CDR1 SGHRS and CDR2 YFSETQ. The CDR3 is CASSLAGEMSGNTIYF. CDR3 nucleotides: TGCGCCAGCAGCTTGGCCGGGGAGATGTCTGGAAACACCATATATTTT.

This clone showed up just once. J is TRBJ2-4 and V is TRBV28, with a weak D call TRBD1 (6 bases). The V and J ends lost 3 bases and 10 bases respectively, with 10 bases between them. The germline CDR1 and CDR2 sequences are MDHEN and SYDVKM. This CDR3 is built from 12 residues. In nucleotides, the CDR3 is TGTGCCAGCAGTTTCCAGGGGCGGATTCAGTACTTC. Protein product: CASSFQGRIQYF.

This clone was seen a few times. The CDR3 nucleotides read TGTGCCAGCAGTTTACGAGGGGGCGGGCAGCCCCAGCATTTT. As protein: CASSLRGGGQPQHF. The gene calls are TRBV27 and TRBJ1-5; 7 bases map to TRBD1. Germline loops: CDR1 MNHEY, CDR2 SMNVEV (reference sequence). The CDR3 loop spans 14 amino acids. J lost 7 bases, V lost 2 bases, and 5 bases had no gene match.

This clone showed up just once. V usage is TRBV19 and J usage is TRBJ2-5; a weak D match, TRBD2 (5 bases). The CDR3 spans 13 residues. V gave up 6 bases and J gave up 4 bases, with 12 bases separating them. The germline V gene has CDR1 LNHDA and CDR2 SQIVND (reference sequence). Here the CDR3 reads CASRSAGLETQYF. CDR3 nucleotides: TGTGCCAGTAGGTCTGCGGGCCTAGAGACCCAGTACTTC.

The chain couples TRBV6-2 or TRBV6-3 to TRBJ1-4; 8 nucleotides agree with TRBD1. The CDR3 loop spans 15 amino acids. Trimming took 6 bases from V and 10 from J; bases not matched to a gene: 13. Germline assignment: CDR1 MNHEY and CDR2 SVGEGT. CDR3 sequence reads: CASSLQSAGGGKLFF. Written as DNA, the CDR3 is TGTGCCAGCAGCCTCCAGTCGGCAGGGGGCGGAAAACTGTTTTTT.

The chain employs TRBV28 and TRBJ1-5, with a possible D match to TRBD1 (6 bases). The CDR3 is 15 residues long. Germline values: CDR1 MDHEN, CDR2 SYDVKM. V was clipped by 5 bases and J by 5 bases, with 16 bases between them. The CDR3 nucleotides read TGTGCCAGCAGTCGCGCACAGGGATGGTATCAGCCCCAGCATTTT. Protein: CASSRAQGWYQPQHF.

V is TRBV11-2 and J is TRBJ2-3; tentative D call: TRBD2 (7 bases). The CDR3 consists of 18 residues. Trimming stripped 2 bases from V and 3 bases from J, with 21 bases between. Germline assignment: CDR1 SGHAT and CDR2 FQNNGV. The CDR3 is CASSLISGGAFGTDTQYF. CDR3 DNA: TGTGCCAGCAGCTTAATTTCGGGGGGCGCGTTTGGGACAGATACGCAGTATTTT.

The genes are TRBV3-1 (or the pseudogene TRBV3-2) and TRBJ1-6; perhaps TRBD1 as D (6 bases). V lost 6 bases to trimming and J lost 7 bases, with 13 bases between them. There are 14 residues in the CDR3. CDR1 LGHDT and CDR2 YNNKEL come from the germline V gene (reference sequence). CDR3 sequence: CASRNRDTNSPLHF. Written as DNA, the CDR3 is TGTGCCAGCAGAAACCGGGACACCAATTCACCCCTCCACTTT.

V usage is TRBV13 and J usage is TRBJ1-4; D gene unclear. Between the trimmed V and J ends, which lost 4 bases and 1 base, there was a span of 7 bases. Germline lookup yields CDR1 PRHDT and CDR2 FYEKMQ (reference sequence). The CDR3 extends over 14 amino acids. CDR3 DNA sequence: TGTGCCAGCAGCTCGACTGAAACTAATGAAAAACTGTTTTTT. Amino acid sequence: CASSSTETNEKLFF.

This rearrangement joins TRBV7-2 to TRBJ2-5; D uncertain. The V gene's germline CDR1 is SGHTA and CDR2 FQGNSA. Trimming pared 5 bases from V and 8 bases from J, leaving 21 bases between. The CDR3 is 15 amino acids. The CDR3 sequence: CASSQRVRARLTQYF. The CDR3 nucleotides are TGTGCCAGCAGCCAACGAGTAAGGGCGCGGTTAACCCAGTACTTC.

The chain employs TRBV5-5 and TRBJ1-1, with D possibly TRBD1 on 5 matching bases. In germline, CDR1 is SGHKS, CDR2 YYEKEE (reference sequence). The CDR3 sequence is 17 residues long. V lost 1 base, J lost 0 bases, and 16 bases lay in between. The CDR3 is CASSLFSAGYMNTEAFF. CDR3 DNA sequence: TGTGCCAGCAGCTTGTTTTCTGCAGGGTACATGAACACTGAAGCTTTCTTT.

V and J are TRBV2 and TRBJ2-3; tentative D call: TRBD2 (5 bases). The germline CDR1 and CDR2 sequences are SNHLY and FYNNEI. This CDR3 has 14 amino acids. V was cut by 6 bases and J by 2 bases, with 12 bases left in between. DNA of the CDR3: TGTGCCAGCAGGAACCGGGATGCCACAGATACGCAGTATTTT. Translated, it gives CASRNRDATDTQYF.

The rearrangement links TRBV5-4 to TRBJ1-4, with 10 nucleotides matching TRBD1. CDR1 is SGHNT, CDR2 YYREEE, per germline (reference sequence). The CDR3 runs 16 residues. The trim removed 0 bases at V and 8 bases at J, leaving 7 bases unmatched. The CDR3 DNA sequence: TGTGCCAGCAGCTTGGGAGACGGGACAGGGGACGAAAAACTGTTTTTT. Protein: CASSLGDGTGDEKLFF.

This chain joins TRBV18 and TRBJ1-2; TRBD1 aligns across 8 bases. Unmatched junction bases numbered 14, after V lost 1 base and J lost 7 bases. CDR1 and CDR2 from the germline V gene are KGHSH and LQKENI. The CDR3 totals 17 residues. The CDR3 nucleotides read TGTGCCAGCTCACCACAATCCCCCGGCAGGGGGCTTGGTGGCTACACCTTC. Its protein is CASSPQSPGRGLGGYTF.

The chain recombines TRBV18 with TRBJ1-1, with TRBD1 identical over 10 bases. CDR3 length: 18 residues. J was trimmed by 2 bases and V by 3 bases; bases with no gene match: 12. The V gene's germline CDR1 is KGHSH and CDR2 LQKENI. The CDR3 reads CASSPPTGGLWVNTEAFF. CDR3 DNA: TGTGCCAGCTCACCCCCGACAGGGGGCCTTTGGGTAAACACTGAAGCTTTCTTT.

This clone is large within its sample. The chain is built from TRBV4-1 and TRBJ1-6; 10 nucleotides match TRBD1. The V gene end was trimmed by 3 bases and the J gene end by 7 bases; junction bases not matched to a gene: 6. The CDR3 extends over 16 amino acids. The germline V gene encodes CDR1 MGHRA and CDR2 YSYEKL. This chain's CDR3 is CASSQSVGQGNSPLHF. CDR3 bases: TGCGCCAGCAGCCAGTCGGTGGGACAGGGGAATTCACCCCTCCACTTT.

This clone came up once. The genes are TRBV9 and TRBJ1-2; D is undetermined. The CDR3 runs to 14 residues. Germline V lookup: CDR1 SGDLS, CDR2 YYNGEE. V was cut by 0 bases and J by 4 bases, with 10 bases left in between. The CDR3 sequence is CASSVDSSSYGYTF. CDR3 DNA sequence: TGTGCCAGCAGCGTAGACAGTTCGTCCTATGGCTACACCTTC.

This clone was found once. The gene calls are TRBV2 and TRBJ1-1; the D is unclear. Germline V lookup: CDR1 SNHLY, CDR2 FYNNEI. The CDR3 length is 10 residues. The V and J ends lost 6 bases and 7 bases respectively, with 6 bases between them. The CDR3 DNA is TGTGCCAGCAGCCAGATTGAAGCTTTCTTT. This gives the protein CASSQIEAFF.

The chain couples TRBV4-1 to TRBJ1-1; 9 bases agree with TRBD1. With 2 bases clipped from V and 5 bases from J, the junction kept 6 bases outside the gene matches. CDR1 and CDR2 from the germline V gene are MGHRA and YSYEKL. The CDR3 spans 15 residues. The DNA of the CDR3 is TGCGCCAGCAGCCAATCGGACAGGGGAGAGACTGAAGCTTTCTTT. It encodes CASSQSDRGETEAFF.

V and J are TRBV12-5 and TRBJ1-2, with 10 bases matching TRBD1. J gave up 6 bases and V 3 bases, and 7 bases lay outside the gene matches. The V gene's germline CDR1 is LGHNT and CDR2 FRNRAP. The CDR3 spans 15 residues. As DNA, the CDR3 is TGTGCTAGTGGTTTTGGGACAGGGGCTTTGGATGGCTACACCTTC. Encoded protein: CASGFGTGALDGYTF.

The chain links TRBV19 to TRBJ2-5; 9 bases align to TRBD2. The CDR3 has 15 amino acids. From germline, CDR1 is LNHDA and CDR2 SQIVND (reference sequence). J was trimmed by 4 bases and V by 4 bases; bases with no gene match: 7. The CDR3 DNA follows: TGTGCCAGTAGTACCCTCGGTAGCGGGGGAGAGACCCAGTACTTC. Protein product: CASSTLGSGGETQYF.

The V call is TRBV30, the J call TRBJ1-6, with D tentatively TRBD1 (5 bases). This CDR3 has 19 amino acids. The V end was cut by 3 bases, the J end by 0 bases, with 21 bases between. Per germline, CDR1 GTSNPN and CDR2 SVGIG (reference sequence). The CDR3 loop reads CAWRSQVGGFSSYNSPLHF. The CDR3 bases are TGTGCCTGGAGGTCACAGGTCGGAGGTTTCAGCTCCTATAATTCACCCCTCCACTTT.

The rearrangement joins TRBV9 to TRBJ1-1; tentatively, D is TRBD1 (6 bases). Germline V gene data show CDR1 as SGDLS and CDR2 as YYNGEE. V lost 0 bases to trimming and J lost 4 bases, with 13 bases between them. This CDR3 is 15 amino acids long. The CDR3: CASSVGWGRGTEAFF. In DNA, the CDR3 is TGTGCCAGCAGCGTAGGATGGGGGCGAGGCACTGAAGCTTTCTTT.

DNA of the CDR3: TGTGCCAGCAGCTTAGCAGGGGGCAAGGACGAGCAGTACTTC. Protein product: CASSLAGGKDEQYF. The rearrangement joins TRBV7-2 to TRBJ2-7; 7 bases agree with TRBD1. This CDR3 is 14 amino acids long. The V segment lost 0 bases and the J segment 5 bases; nucleotides outside the gene matches: 4. In germline, CDR1 is SGHTA, CDR2 FQGNSA. The whole variable domain, remainder taken from reference TRBV7-2 and TRBJ2-7, is GAGVSQSPSNKVTEKGKDVELRCDPISGHTALYWYRQSLGQGLEFLIYFQGNSAPDKSGLPSDRFSAERTGGSVSTLTIQRTQQEDSAVYLCASSLAGGKDEQYFGPGTRLTVT.